A selection of T cell receptor beta chains follows, all from one sample in a study of cytomegalovirus exposure and HLA in healthy donors. Data came from immunoSEQ multiplex PCR; TCRdb stores just in-frame clones and leaves some out. This sample has more than 95,000 clones; roughly a tenth occur once, and the top ten carry around 5%. The sample comprised PBMCs. All receptors derive from a woman aged 18-29 years in good health and CMV-seropositive. Each CDR3 is given with its conserved first and last residue. The order of the fields is clone size, V gene, D gene, J gene, CDR3 protein, CDR3 DNA. D genes are given only for firm matches. Not every row has a clone size; where given, it reads once, few, many or a size class.

clone size: few
V gene: TRBV10-1
D gene: TRBD2
J gene: TRBJ2-7
CDR3 protein: CASSEIAGGEQYF
CDR3 DNA: TGCGCCAGCAGTGAGATAGCGGGAGGCGAGCAGTACTTC

clone size: -
V gene: TRBV9
D gene: TRBD1
J gene: TRBJ2-7
CDR3 protein: CASSRGTGTGNNEQYF
CDR3 DNA: TGTGCCAGCAGCAGAGGGACCGGGACAGGGAACAACGAGCAGTACTTC

clone size: few
V gene: TRBV2
D gene: TRBD2
J gene: TRBJ2-7
CDR3 protein: CASSVFSGSVGSYEQYF
CDR3 DNA: TGTGCCAGCAGTGTATTTAGCGGGAGCGTGGGCTCCTACGAGCAGTACTTC

clone size: once
V gene: TRBV27
D gene: -
J gene: TRBJ2-1
CDR3 protein: CASSLSKGGGNNEQFF
CDR3 DNA: TGTGCCAGCAGTTTATCGAAGGGAGGGGGTAACAATGAGCAGTTCTTC

clone size: few
V gene: TRBV7-3
D gene: -
J gene: TRBJ2-6
CDR3 protein: CASSPQGANVLTF
CDR3 DNA: TGTGCCAGCAGCCCTCAGGGGGCCAACGTCCTGACTTTC

clone size: -
V gene: TRBV2
D gene: TRBD2
J gene: TRBJ2-1
CDR3 protein: CASTQGRLAPNEQFF
CDR3 DNA: TGTGCCAGCACCCAAGGCAGACTAGCCCCCAATGAGCAGTTCTTC

clone size: few
V gene: TRBV5-1
D gene: -
J gene: TRBJ1-2
CDR3 protein: CASSETGYGYTF
CDR3 DNA: TGCGCCAGCAGCGAGACAGGATACGGCTACACCTTC

clone size: -
V gene: TRBV30
D gene: -
J gene: TRBJ2-3
CDR3 protein: CASTKATDTQYF
CDR3 DNA: TGTGCCTCAACTAAGGCCACAGATACGCAGTATTTT

clone size: -
V gene: TRBV4-1
D gene: -
J gene: TRBJ2-7
CDR3 protein: CASSQGLELSYEQYF
CDR3 DNA: TGCGCCAGCAGCCAAGGACTAGAACTTTCCTACGAGCAGTACTTC

clone size: -
V gene: TRBV6-5
D gene: -
J gene: TRBJ1-5
CDR3 protein: CARGQVGSNQPQHF
CDR3 DNA: TGTGCCAGGGGGCAAGTGGGTAGCAATCAGCCCCAGCATTTT

clone size: -
V gene: TRBV5-1
D gene: TRBD2
J gene: TRBJ2-7
CDR3 protein: CASSRGTSRGEQYF
CDR3 DNA: TGCGCCAGCAGCAGAGGGACTAGCCGAGGCGAGCAGTACTTC

clone size: few
V gene: TRBV5-1
D gene: -
J gene: TRBJ2-1
CDR3 protein: CASSLGQGNEQFF
CDR3 DNA: TGCGCCAGCAGCTTGGGGCAGGGTAATGAGCAGTTCTTC

clone size: -
V gene: TRBV4-1
D gene: -
J gene: TRBJ2-3
CDR3 protein: CASSQGATEYTQYF
CDR3 DNA: TGCGCCAGCAGCCAGGGGGCCACTGAATATACGCAGTATTTT

clone size: -
V gene: TRBV10-3
D gene: TRBD1
J gene: TRBJ1-1
CDR3 protein: CATGQGVTEAFF
CDR3 DNA: TGTGCCACAGGACAGGGAGTCACTGAAGCTTTCTTT

clone size: few
V gene: TRBV5-4
D gene: TRBD2
J gene: TRBJ2-1
CDR3 protein: CASSLLASGIREQFF
CDR3 DNA: TGTGCCAGCAGCTTGTTGGCTAGCGGGATCCGTGAGCAGTTCTTC

clone size: -
V gene: TRBV5-4
D gene: -
J gene: TRBJ1-1
CDR3 protein: CASSENRDYTEAFF
CDR3 DNA: TGTGCCAGCAGCGAAAACAGGGATTACACTGAAGCTTTCTTT

clone size: -
V gene: TRBV6-5
D gene: TRBD1
J gene: TRBJ1-2
CDR3 protein: CASCGQGTYGYTF
CDR3 DNA: TGTGCCAGCTGCGGACAGGGGACATATGGCTACACCTTC

clone size: -
V gene: TRBV7-9
D gene: TRBD1
J gene: TRBJ1-1
CDR3 protein: CASSPGDRGNTEAFF
CDR3 DNA: TGTGCCAGCAGCCCCGGGGACAGGGGGAACACTGAAGCTTTCTTT

clone size: -
V gene: TRBV2
D gene: -
J gene: TRBJ2-5
CDR3 protein: CASSNRPRAETQYF
CDR3 DNA: TGTGCCAGCAGTAACCGGCCGCGGGCTGAGACCCAGTACTTC

clone size: few
V gene: TRBV28
D gene: -
J gene: TRBJ1-5
CDR3 protein: CASSFSRGMGNQPQHF
CDR3 DNA: TGTGCCAGCAGTTTCTCCCGGGGGATGGGCAATCAGCCCCAGCATTTT

clone size: -
V gene: TRBV18
D gene: -
J gene: TRBJ1-1
CDR3 protein: CASSPQNRLTEAFF
CDR3 DNA: TGTGCCAGCTCACCACAAAACAGGCTAACTGAAGCTTTCTTT

clone size: few
V gene: TRBV12-5
D gene: -
J gene: TRBJ2-7
CDR3 protein: CASGLGIGSPYEQYF
CDR3 DNA: TGTGCTAGTGGTTTGGGAATAGGGAGCCCCTACGAGCAGTACTTC

clone size: -
V gene: TRBV6-1
D gene: TRBD1
J gene: TRBJ2-2
CDR3 protein: CASTEGQAGGELFF
CDR3 DNA: TGTGCCAGCACTGAGGGACAGGCCGGCGGGGAGCTGTTTTTT

clone size: -
V gene: TRBV28
D gene: TRBD2
J gene: TRBJ2-1
CDR3 protein: CASSFWRESYNEQFF
CDR3 DNA: TGTGCCAGCAGTTTCTGGCGGGAGTCGTACAATGAGCAGTTCTTC

clone size: -
V gene: TRBV9
D gene: -
J gene: TRBJ2-5
CDR3 protein: CASSVDGYQETQYF
CDR3 DNA: TGTGCCAGCAGCGTAGACGGGTACCAAGAGACCCAGTACTTC

clone size: few
V gene: TRBV27
D gene: -
J gene: TRBJ2-7
CDR3 protein: CASAVGLLYEQYF
CDR3 DNA: TGTGCCAGTGCCGTGGGCCTTCTCTACGAGCAGTACTTC

clone size: few
V gene: TRBV2
D gene: -
J gene: TRBJ2-2
CDR3 protein: CASSGEGSELFF
CDR3 DNA: TGTGCCAGCAGTGGTGAGGGCTCGGAGCTGTTTTTT

clone size: -
V gene: TRBV7-2
D gene: TRBD2
J gene: TRBJ2-7
CDR3 protein: CASRAGVNEQYF
CDR3 DNA: TGTGCCAGCAGGGCGGGAGTAAACGAGCAGTACTTC

clone size: few
V gene: TRBV5-6
D gene: -
J gene: TRBJ1-1
CDR3 protein: CASRSPHDRVHEAFF
CDR3 DNA: TGTGCCAGCAGAAGCCCCCACGACAGAGTTCATGAAGCTTTCTTT

clone size: -
V gene: TRBV10-3
D gene: -
J gene: TRBJ2-3
CDR3 protein: CAIRKTEARADTQYF
CDR3 DNA: TGTGCCATCAGGAAAACGGAGGCAAGGGCCGATACGCAGTATTTT

clone size: -
V gene: TRBV27
D gene: TRBD2
J gene: TRBJ2-2
CDR3 protein: CASSFASGSPGELFF
CDR3 DNA: TGTGCCAGCAGTTTCGCTAGCGGGAGCCCCGGGGAGCTGTTTTTT

clone size: few
V gene: TRBV6-4
D gene: TRBD1
J gene: TRBJ2-3
CDR3 protein: CASSDSQGPDTQYF
CDR3 DNA: TGTGCCAGCAGTGACTCACAGGGGCCAGATACGCAGTATTTT

clone size: few
V gene: TRBV5-1
D gene: -
J gene: TRBJ1-2
CDR3 protein: CASSLVSGNYGYTF
CDR3 DNA: TGCGCCAGCAGCTTGGTGTCGGGGAACTATGGCTACACCTTC

clone size: few
V gene: TRBV7-9
D gene: TRBD1
J gene: TRBJ1-2
CDR3 protein: CASSPGQGWGYTF
CDR3 DNA: TGTGCCAGCAGCCCAGGACAGGGGTGGGGCTACACCTTC

clone size: -
V gene: TRBV2
D gene: TRBD1
J gene: TRBJ1-6
CDR3 protein: CASSVDRDRGYSPLHF
CDR3 DNA: TGTGCCAGCAGCGTAGACCGGGACAGGGGGTATTCACCCCTCCACTTT

clone size: few
V gene: TRBV6-6
D gene: -
J gene: TRBJ1-2
CDR3 protein: CASSLQYGYTF
CDR3 DNA: TGTGCCAGCAGCCTACAGTATGGCTACACCTTC

clone size: -
V gene: TRBV30
D gene: -
J gene: TRBJ2-5
CDR3 protein: CAWIKSGTQYF
CDR3 DNA: TGTGCCTGGATTAAGAGCGGAACCCAGTACTTC